These 18 T cell receptor beta chains were all obtained from the same sample, sequenced in a study of CD8 T cells in Susac syndrome. After extraction with the RNeasy kit, about 0.5 to 1 ug of the RNA was reverse transcribed using random hexamers. TCRdb re-called the immunoSEQ multiplex PCR reads through MiXCR, storing one row per CDR3 protein. The data hold some 200,000 distinct CDR3 sequences, with around 90% observed a single time. Material for sequencing was CD4+ T cells from PBMCs. These receptors all come from a human donor with Susac syndrome.

The rearrangement links TRBV11-2 to TRBJ2-1; perhaps D is TRBD1 or TRBD2 (5 bases each). The germline V gene has CDR1 SGHAT and CDR2 FQNNGV. The CDR3 loop spans 15 amino acids. The V and J ends lost 3 bases and 8 bases respectively, with 17 bases between them. The CDR3 spells CASSLRDPRVDEQFF. The DNA for the CDR3 is TGTGCCAGCAGCTTGAGGGACCCCAGGGTCGATGAGCAGTTCTTC.

The rearrangement joins TRBV28 to TRBJ1-1; D is ambiguous. The CDR3 totals 11 residues. Germline V gene data show CDR1 as MDHEN and CDR2 as SYDVKM. Trimming took 7 bases from V and 9 from J, leaving 12 bases between them. CDR3 amino acids: CASTQPRQAFF. DNA for the CDR3: TGTGCCAGCACCCAACCCAGGCAAGCTTTCTTT.

The rearrangement uses TRBV19 and TRBJ2-1; D possibly corresponds to TRBD2 (6 bases). CDR1 and CDR2 (germline): LNHDA, SQIVND (reference sequence). Trimming took off 5 bases at V and 0 bases at J, with 23 bases between the two ends. The CDR3 is made up of 19 amino acids. CDR3 sequence reads: CASSLRLGVSPYSYNEQFF. For the CDR3, the DNA is TGTGCCAGTAGTCTCCGACTAGGAGTGAGCCCCTACTCCTACAATGAGCAGTTCTTC.

V and J are TRBV30 and TRBJ2-4; the match to TRBD2 covers 7 bases. Germline CDR1 GTSNPN, CDR2 SVGIG (reference sequence). J gave up 7 bases and V 2 bases, and 11 bases lay outside the gene matches. The CDR3 is made up of 15 amino acids. DNA for the CDR3: TGTGCCTGGAGTTTTTTGGATAGGGACTATAACATTCAGTACTTC. Its translation is CAWSFLDRDYNIQYF.

The V gene is TRBV30, the J gene TRBJ2-5; 10 nucleotides align to TRBD2. This CDR3 is built from 17 residues. In germline, CDR1 is GTSNPN, CDR2 SVGIG (reference sequence). V trimming: 4 bases; J trimming: 4 bases; junction bases outside the gene matches: 15. DNA of the CDR3: TGTGCCTGGAATGCCCAGGAAGCGGGGGGGCTTGGAGAGACCCAGTACTTC. It codes for CAWNAQEAGGLGETQYF. The variable domain in full, with the rest retrieved from reference TRBV30 and TRBJ2-5, is SQTIHQWPATLVQPVGSPLSLECTVEGTSNPNLYWYRQAAGRGLQLLFYSVGIGQISSEVPQNLSASRPQDRQFILSSKKLLLSDSGFYLCAWNAQEAGGLGETQYFGPGTRLLVL.

The gene calls are TRBV5-4 and TRBJ2-3; 7 positions agree with TRBD2. Losses at the gene ends were 3 bases for V and 0 bases for J; bases not matched to a gene: 4. Germline values: CDR1 SGHNT, CDR2 YYREEE (reference sequence). The CDR3 runs 15 residues. CDR3 residues: CASSSLAESTDTQYF. As DNA, the CDR3 is TGTGCCAGCAGCTCCCTAGCGGAGAGCACAGATACGCAGTATTTT.

The chain joins TRBV3-1 to TRBJ2-1, with TRBD2 identical over 8 bases. Germline V gene sequence: CDR1 LGHDT, CDR2 YNNKEL (reference sequence). CDR3 length equals 15 residues. J was trimmed by 7 bases and V by 4 bases; bases with no gene match: 9. CDR3 nucleotide sequence: TGTGCCAGCAGCCCCAGTCGGGGGGGTTTGAATGAGCAGTTCTTC. This encodes CASSPSRGGLNEQFF.

This clonotype was counted once. The rearrangement joins TRBV2 to TRBJ2-2; 7 bases agree with TRBD1. The CDR3 is 16 amino acids. Losses at the gene ends were 3 bases for V and 1 base for J; bases not matched to a gene: 5. The germline V gene has CDR1 SNHLY and CDR2 FYNNEI. The CDR3 DNA follows: TGTGCCAGCAGTGATGCCCGGACAGGGAACACCGGGGAGCTGTTTTTT. Protein product: CASSDARTGNTGELFF.

The chain uses TRBV28 and TRBJ2-7; 9 bases are shared with TRBD1. The CDR3 covers 16 residues. The germline gives CDR1 MDHEN, CDR2 SYDVKM. With V trimmed by 6 bases and J by 4 bases, 13 bases remained unmatched. The CDR3 DNA sequence: TGTGCCAGCAGCTCCCCTTCCGGGACAGGGCGTTACGAGCAGTACTTC. Translating gives CASSSPSGTGRYEQYF.

The V gene is TRBV20-1, the J gene TRBJ1-2; 9 bases line up with TRBD1. J lost 8 bases, V lost 2 bases, and 6 bases had no gene match. Looked up from germline, CDR1 is DFQATT and CDR2 is SNEGSKA (reference sequence). The CDR3 extends over 13 amino acids. This CDR3 reads CSARSGTGKGYTF. In nucleotides, the CDR3 is TGCAGTGCTAGATCCGGGACAGGGAAAGGCTACACCTTC.

V and J are TRBV28 and TRBJ2-1; 11 nucleotides agree with TRBD2. The J segment lost 5 bases and the V segment lost 3 bases, leaving 6 bases of the junction unmatched. The CDR3 consists of 16 residues. Germline loops: CDR1 MDHEN, CDR2 SYDVKM. The CDR3 region has the DNA TGTGCCAGCAGTTTTTTAGCGGGAGGGGAACACAATGAGCAGTTCTTC. Protein: CASSFLAGGEHNEQFF.

This chain uses TRBV11-2 with TRBJ1-1; 8 bases are a match to TRBD1. Germline CDR1 SGHAT, CDR2 FQNNGV. V dropped 6 bases and J dropped 6; count of bases not matched to a gene: 12. This CDR3 is built from 15 residues. This CDR3 is CASSSIDRGRAEAFF. The CDR3 DNA sequence: TGTGCCAGCAGTTCCATTGACAGGGGTAGGGCTGAAGCTTTCTTT.

The chain employs TRBV12-3 or TRBV12-4 and TRBJ1-3; D is ambiguous. The CDR3 runs to 12 residues. The V and J ends lost 3 bases and 7 bases respectively, with 7 bases between them. CDR3 in amino acids: CASSFVGNTIYF. CDR3 nucleotide sequence: TGTGCCAGCAGTTTTGTGGGGAACACCATATATTTT.

This clonotype was seen only once. The genes are TRBV20-1 and TRBJ2-3; TRBD2 matches 12 bases. Germline CDR1 reads DFQATT; CDR2 reads SNEGSKA (reference sequence). After removal of 7 bases from V and 5 bases from J, the junction contained 7 bases not matched to a gene. The CDR3 has 14 amino acids. DNA for the CDR3: TGCAGTGTCGGGTCGACTAGCGGGGGAGATACGCAGTATTTT. Encoded protein: CSVGSTSGGDTQYF.

V is TRBV20-1 and J is TRBJ2-1; D gene ambiguous. The CDR3 contains 11 residues. V was cut by 3 bases and J by 8 bases, with 8 bases left in between. Germline values: CDR1 DFQATT, CDR2 SNEGSKA (reference sequence). The DNA of the CDR3 is TGCAGTGCTAGTTCTGGGCATGAGCAGTTCTTC. Its translation: CSASSGHEQFF.

The chain recombines TRBV12-3 or TRBV12-4 with TRBJ2-2; D uncertain. The CDR3 is 14 residues long. V gave up 1 base and J gave up 4 bases, with 7 bases separating them. The CDR3 nucleotides are TGTGCCAGCAGTTTAGTGGAAGGCACCGGGGAGCTGTTTTTT. It encodes CASSLVEGTGELFF.

V and J are TRBV15 and TRBJ2-3; perhaps TRBD1 as D (6 bases). Germline loops: CDR1 LNHNV, CDR2 YYDKDF (reference sequence). V shed 3 bases and J shed 2 bases, with 12 bases lying between them. The CDR3 contains 15 residues. For the CDR3, the DNA is TGTGCCACCAGCAGTAGGACAGAATTCACAGATACGCAGTATTTT. Translating it yields CATSSRTEFTDTQYF.

The J gene is TRBJ2-7, the V gene TRBV27; D is unclear. V lost 4 bases, J lost 7 bases, and 14 bases lay in between. The CDR3 loop spans 13 amino acids. Germline V CDR1 and CDR2: MNHEY, SMNVEV (reference sequence). The CDR3 DNA reads as TGTGCCAGCAGTTCTTGGCCCCCGCTGGAGCAGTACTTC. Amino acids: CASSSWPPLEQYF.